A selection of T cell receptor beta chains follows, all from one sample in a study of blood T cell repertoires in COVID-19. Method: immunoSEQ multiplex PCR; TCRdb's copy keeps in-frame clones and lacks some. This sample has 200,000 to 250,000 clones; roughly nine tenths occur once, and the top ten carry approximately 3.8%. What was sequenced was PBMCs or T cells enriched from blood (not recorded which). The receptors stem from a woman under 30 in a cohort exposed to, infected with or recovered from COVID-19 (not recorded which). Each CDR3 is given with its conserved first and last residue. Fields, in order: V gene, D gene, CDR3 length, J gene, clone size, CDR3 DNA, CDR3 protein. D genes are given only for firm matches. The size of a clone is reported for some rows only, either as once, few or many, or as a class for expanded clones.

TRBV29-1,.,11,TRBJ1-2,.,TGCAGCGCTCGTGAGGACTATGGCTACACCTTC,CSAREDYGYTF
TRBV6-2/TRBV6-3,.,17,TRBJ1-5,.,TGTGCCAGCAGTTACCCGGACAACAAGTATAGCAATCAGCCCCAGCATTTT,CASSYPDNKYSNQPQHF
TRBV18,TRBD2,16,TRBJ2-3,.,TGTGCCAGCTCTCGGACTAGCGGGACAAGCACAGATACGCAGTATTTT,CASSRTSGTSTDTQYF
TRBV7-9,TRBD1,18,TRBJ1-2,once,TGTGCCAGCAGTTCGCCCGGGACAGGGGGAGTTGTGGGCTATGGCTACACCTTC,CASSSPGTGGVVGYGYTF
TRBV2,TRBD1,14,TRBJ1-2,.,TGTGCCAGCAGTCCCGCAGGGGGTAACTATGGCTACACCTTC,CASSPAGGNYGYTF
TRBV19,TRBD1,16,TRBJ1-4,.,TGTGCCAGTAGTAACACCGGGACAGCCTTTAATGAAAAACTGTTTTTT,CASSNTGTAFNEKLFF
TRBV28,TRBD1,15,TRBJ2-7,.,TGTGCCAGCACTAACTCGGGACAGGTCACCTACGAGCAGTACTTC,CASTNSGQVTYEQYF
TRBV3-1/TRBV3-2,TRBD1,19,TRBJ2-6,.,TGTGCCAGCAGCCAAGATCCGGGACAGTCATACTCTGGGGCCAACGTCCTGACTTTC,CASSQDPGQSYSGANVLTF
TRBV2,.,14,TRBJ2-1,.,TGTGCCAGCAGGTTATCGTCCGAGAGCAATGAGCAGTTCTTC,CASRLSSESNEQFF
TRBV6-5,.,14,TRBJ2-2,.,TGTGCCAGCAGTTACCGGGTAGACACCGGGGAGCTGTTTTTT,CASSYRVDTGELFF
TRBV5-1,.,15,TRBJ2-5,once,TGCGCCAGCAGCCAATCCCCAGGGCCGCAAGAGACCCAGTACTTC,CASSQSPGPQETQYF
TRBV4-1,TRBD1,14,TRBJ2-7,once,TGCGCCAGCAGCCGAGTCGGGACAGTAAGCGAGCAGTACTTC,CASSRVGTVSEQYF
TRBV9,TRBD2,17,TRBJ2-1,.,TGTGCCAGCAGCCCACACACGGTGGCTAGCGGTTACAATGAGCAGTTCTTC,CASSPHTVASGYNEQFF
TRBV14,.,18,TRBJ1-1,.,TGTGCCAGCAGCCAACTGGCCGTACAGGGCGGAGTGAACACTGAAGCTTTCTTT,CASSQLAVQGGVNTEAFF
TRBV7-9,TRBD1,14,TRBJ1-2,.,TGTGCCAGCAGCACCGGACAGGAACCCTATGGCTACACCTTC,CASSTGQEPYGYTF
TRBV2,TRBD1,16,TRBJ2-2,once,TGTGCCAGCAAGAGAGGACAGGGGGGTCGCACCGGGGAGCTGTTTTTT,CASKRGQGGRTGELFF
TRBV7-2,.,16,TRBJ2-5,.,TGTGCCAGCAGCTTAGCGCTAGCGCGAGGGGAGGAGACCCAGTACTTC,CASSLALARGEETQYF
TRBV7-9,.,15,TRBJ2-3,.,TGTGCCAGCAGCTTAGGGGCCCAAGGCCGCGATACGCAGTATTTT,CASSLGAQGRDTQYF
TRBV5-1,TRBD1,15,TRBJ2-5,.,TGCGCCAGCAGCCCCCGGACAGGGGGTATTGAGACCCAGTACTTC,CASSPRTGGIETQYF
TRBV29-1,.,13,TRBJ1-2,.,TGCAGCGTTGATAAGGGGATGTCGTATGGCTACACCTTC,CSVDKGMSYGYTF
TRBV13,TRBD1,14,TRBJ1-1,.,TGTGCCAGCAGCCCTCGGACAGGTAACACTGAAGCTTTCTTT,CASSPRTGNTEAFF
TRBV18,TRBD2,15,TRBJ2-3,.,TGTGCCAGCTCACCGACTAGCGGGAGGACAGATACGCAGTATTTT,CASSPTSGRTDTQYF
TRBV25-1,.,15,TRBJ1-6,few,TGTGCCAGCAGTGAGAGGGCAGACTCCCATTCACCCCTCCACTTT,CASSERADSHSPLHF
TRBV30,TRBD1,14,TRBJ2-2,.,TGTGCCTGGACCCGGACAGGGAACACCGGGGAGCTGTTTTTT,CAWTRTGNTGELFF
TRBV3-1/TRBV3-2,TRBD2,16,TRBJ2-3,.,TGTGCCAGCAGCCAGGCGGGACTAGCTTACACAGATACGCAGTATTTT,CASSQAGLAYTDTQYF
TRBV11-3,.,13,TRBJ1-2,.,TGTGCCAGCAGCCAGAAGTCCCTCTATGGCTACACCTTC,CASSQKSLYGYTF
TRBV9,.,14,TRBJ1-5,few,TGTGCCAGCAGCGTTTCCGGGAGCAATCAGCCCCAGCATTTT,CASSVSGSNQPQHF
TRBV7-9,.,12,TRBJ2-7,.,TGTGCCAGCAGCCAGGGGTACTACGAGCAGTACTTC,CASSQGYYEQYF
TRBV2,TRBD1,14,TRBJ2-7,.,TGTGCCAGCAGTGACGGGACAGGGACCTACGAGCAGTACTTC,CASSDGTGTYEQYF
TRBV9,.,15,TRBJ1-4,.,TGTGCCAGCAGCGCAGACCGGGACAACAGTGAAAAACTGTTTTTT,CASSADRDNSEKLFF
TRBV4-2,.,17,TRBJ2-1,.,TGTGCCAGCAGCCAAGGAGATGGCGGGGGCCTCTACAATGAGCAGTTCTTC,CASSQGDGGGLYNEQFF
TRBV9,TRBD1,15,TRBJ1-2,.,TGTGCCAGCAGCGCCCCGGGACAGGGAAACTATGGCTACACCTTC,CASSAPGQGNYGYTF
TRBV5-1,TRBD1,16,TRBJ1-6,few,TGCGCCAGCAGCTCCGGGACAGGGACTTATAATTCACCCCTCCACTTT,CASSSGTGTYNSPLHF
TRBV5-4,TRBD1,15,TRBJ1-1,.,TGTGCCAGCAGCTTGGAGGGGGCGAGGGACACTGAAGCTTTCTTT,CASSLEGARDTEAFF
TRBV10-1,TRBD1,19,TRBJ2-1,once,TGCGCCAGCAGTGTAGCCGGGACAGGGGAGAAGAATGCCTACAATGAGCAGTTCTTC,CASSVAGTGEKNAYNEQFF
TRBV6-5,TRBD1,16,TRBJ1-1,.,TGTGCCAGCAGTTACGTTTCCGGACAGGGTAACACTGAAGCTTTCTTT,CASSYVSGQGNTEAFF
TRBV2,TRBD1,14,TRBJ1-6,once,TGTGCCAGCAGTATGGGGACAGGGACTTCACCCCTCCACTTT,CASSMGTGTSPLHF
TRBV7-3,TRBD2,19,TRBJ2-5,.,TGTGCCAGCAGCTTAACCGGACTAGCGGGGGCGAGGTACCAAGAGACCCAGTACTTC,CASSLTGLAGARYQETQYF
TRBV19,.,16,TRBJ2-3,.,TGTGCCAGTAGTACCCTAGCTGCCACCAACACAGATACGCAGTATTTT,CASSTLAATNTDTQYF
TRBV7-3,.,13,TRBJ1-1,.,TGTGCCAGCAGCAGCCGACAGGACACTGAAGCTTTCTTT,CASSSRQDTEAFF
TRBV4-2,TRBD2,15,TRBJ2-2,.,TGTGCCAGCAGCCCCGGGACTAGTCCTTCCGGGGAGCTGTTTTTT,CASSPGTSPSGELFF
TRBV25-1,.,16,TRBJ1-1,.,TGTGCCAGCAGTGAAGGGGTCCTAGACAGAAACACTGAAGCTTTCTTT,CASSEGVLDRNTEAFF
TRBV5-1,.,17,TRBJ2-2,.,TGCGCCAGCAGCCTCGCCGGGGTTAGCGCGAACACCGGGGAGCTGTTTTTT,CASSLAGVSANTGELFF
TRBV18,TRBD1,13,TRBJ1-2,.,TGTGCCAGCTCATCTACAGGGGACTATGGCTACACCTTC,CASSSTGDYGYTF
TRBV24-1,.,15,TRBJ2-1,.,TGTGCCACCAGTGAGTCGACAGCGATGGGGAATGAGCAGTTCTTC,CATSESTAMGNEQFF
TRBV2,.,15,TRBJ1-4,.,TGTGCCAGCAGACAGGACAGTGCAACTAATGAAAAACTGTTTTTT,CASRQDSATNEKLFF
TRBV5-4,TRBD1,14,TRBJ1-6,.,TGTGCCAGCAGCACCGGACAGGCCGATTCACCCCTCCACTTT,CASSTGQADSPLHF
TRBV5-4,TRBD1,18,TRBJ1-4,.,TGTGCCAGCAGGAGAGGGGTCGGAACCGGGACAGGGCCTGAAAAACTGTTTTTT,CASRRGVGTGTGPEKLFF